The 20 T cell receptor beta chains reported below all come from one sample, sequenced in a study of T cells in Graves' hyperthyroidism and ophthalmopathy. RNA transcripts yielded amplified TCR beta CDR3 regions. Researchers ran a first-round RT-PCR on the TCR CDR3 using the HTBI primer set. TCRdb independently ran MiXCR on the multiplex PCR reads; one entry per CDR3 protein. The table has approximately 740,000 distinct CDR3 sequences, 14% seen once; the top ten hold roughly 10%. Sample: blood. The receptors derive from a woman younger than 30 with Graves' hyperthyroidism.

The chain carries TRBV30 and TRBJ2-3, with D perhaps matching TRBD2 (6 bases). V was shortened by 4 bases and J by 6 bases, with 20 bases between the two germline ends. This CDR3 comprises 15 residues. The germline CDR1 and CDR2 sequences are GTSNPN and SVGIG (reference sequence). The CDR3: CAWNFGGDFQDTQYF. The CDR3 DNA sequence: TGTGCCTGGAACTTCGGAGGGGACTTTCAGGATACGCAGTATTTT.

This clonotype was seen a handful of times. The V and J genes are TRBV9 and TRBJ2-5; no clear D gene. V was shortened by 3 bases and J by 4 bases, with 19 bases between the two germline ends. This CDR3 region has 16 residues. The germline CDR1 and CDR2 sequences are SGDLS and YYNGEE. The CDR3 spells CASSAYPDGDGETQYF. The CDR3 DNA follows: TGTGCCAGCAGCGCATACCCGGACGGAGATGGAGAGACCCAGTACTTC. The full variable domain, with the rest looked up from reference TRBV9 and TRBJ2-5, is DSGVTQTPKHLITATGQRVTLRCSPRSGDLSVYWYQQSLDQGLQFLIQYYNGEERAKGNILERFSAQQFPDLHSELNLSSLELGDSALYFCASSAYPDGDGETQYFGPGTRLLVL.

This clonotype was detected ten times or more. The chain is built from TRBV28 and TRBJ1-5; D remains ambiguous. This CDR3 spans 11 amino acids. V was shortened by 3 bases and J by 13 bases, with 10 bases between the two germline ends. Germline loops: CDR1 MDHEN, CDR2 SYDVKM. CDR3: CASSFEGRQHF. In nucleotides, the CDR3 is TGTGCCAGCAGTTTTGAAGGCAGACAGCATTTT.

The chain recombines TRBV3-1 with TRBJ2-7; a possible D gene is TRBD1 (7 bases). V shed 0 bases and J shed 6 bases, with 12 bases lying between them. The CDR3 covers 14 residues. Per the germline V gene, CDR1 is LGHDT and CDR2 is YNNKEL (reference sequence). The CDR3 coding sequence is TGTGCCAGCAGCCAAGAGGCAGGGGGAGGCGAGCAGTACTTC. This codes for CASSQEAGGGEQYF.

CDR3 bases: TGTGCCAGCAGCGCCGGCCCGGGGCAGGGGAACACTGAAGCTTTCTTT. Translating it yields CASSAGPGQGNTEAFF. The chain couples TRBV9 to TRBJ1-1; D possibly corresponds to TRBD1 (5 bases). Trimming left V 3 bases short and J 1 base short, with 16 bases between. Per germline, CDR1 SGDLS and CDR2 YYNGEE. The CDR3 is made up of 16 amino acids.

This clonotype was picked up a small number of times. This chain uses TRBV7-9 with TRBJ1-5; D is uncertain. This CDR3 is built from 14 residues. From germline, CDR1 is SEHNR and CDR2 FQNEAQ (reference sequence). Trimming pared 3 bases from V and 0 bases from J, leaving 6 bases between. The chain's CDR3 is CASSLSNSNQPQHF. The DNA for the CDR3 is TGTGCCAGCAGCTTGAGTAATAGCAATCAGCCCCAGCATTTT.

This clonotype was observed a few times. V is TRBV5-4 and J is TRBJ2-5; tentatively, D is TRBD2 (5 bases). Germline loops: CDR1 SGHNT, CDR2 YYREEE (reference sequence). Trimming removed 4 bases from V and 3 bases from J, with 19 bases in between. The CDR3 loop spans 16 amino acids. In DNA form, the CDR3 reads TGTGCCAGCAGCGCTGGAGGTATGAGTGCAAAAGAGACCCAGTACTTC. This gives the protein CASSAGGMSAKETQYF.

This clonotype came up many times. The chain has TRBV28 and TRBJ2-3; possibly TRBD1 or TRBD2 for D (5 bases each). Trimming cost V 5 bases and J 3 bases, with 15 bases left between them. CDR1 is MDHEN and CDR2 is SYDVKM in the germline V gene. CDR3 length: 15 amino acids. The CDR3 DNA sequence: TGTGCCAGCAGTCCCCAGGGACCTAAAACAGATACGCAGTATTTT. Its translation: CASSPQGPKTDTQYF.

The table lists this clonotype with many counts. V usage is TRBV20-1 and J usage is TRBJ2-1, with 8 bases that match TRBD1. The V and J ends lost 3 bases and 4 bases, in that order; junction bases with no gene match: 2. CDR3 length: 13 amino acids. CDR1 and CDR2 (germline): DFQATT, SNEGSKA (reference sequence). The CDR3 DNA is TGCAGTGCTAGGGGACAGGCATACAATGAGCAGTTCTTC. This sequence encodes CSARGQAYNEQFF.

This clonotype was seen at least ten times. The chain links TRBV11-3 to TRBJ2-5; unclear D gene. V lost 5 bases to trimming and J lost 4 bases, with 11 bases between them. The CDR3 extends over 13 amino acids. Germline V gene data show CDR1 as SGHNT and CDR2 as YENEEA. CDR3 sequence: CASSAPWGETQYF. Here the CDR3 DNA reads TGTGCCAGCAGCGCTCCGTGGGGAGAGACCCAGTACTTC.

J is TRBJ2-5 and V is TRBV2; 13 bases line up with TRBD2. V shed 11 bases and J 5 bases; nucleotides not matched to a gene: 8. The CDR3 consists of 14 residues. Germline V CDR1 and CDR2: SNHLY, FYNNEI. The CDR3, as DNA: TGTGCCGGGGAAGGACTAGCGGGAGTTGAGACCCAGTACTTC. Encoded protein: CAGEGLAGVETQYF.

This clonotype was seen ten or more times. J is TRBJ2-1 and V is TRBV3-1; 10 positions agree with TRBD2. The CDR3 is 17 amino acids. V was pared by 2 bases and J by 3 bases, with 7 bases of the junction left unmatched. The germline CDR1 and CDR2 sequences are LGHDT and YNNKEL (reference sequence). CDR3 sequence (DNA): TGTGCCAGCAGCCAAAGAGGACTAGCGGCTATCTACAATGAGCAGTTCTTC. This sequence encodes CASSQRGLAAIYNEQFF.

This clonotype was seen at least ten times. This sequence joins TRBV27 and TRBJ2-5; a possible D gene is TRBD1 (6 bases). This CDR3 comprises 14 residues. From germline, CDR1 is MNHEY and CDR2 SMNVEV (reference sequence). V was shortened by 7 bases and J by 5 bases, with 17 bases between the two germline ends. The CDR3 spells CASMQRAQGETQYF. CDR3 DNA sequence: TGTGCCAGCATGCAGAGGGCGCAGGGGGAGACCCAGTACTTC.

The CDR3 here is CASSPAEGTDTQYF. CDR3 in DNA: TGTGCCAGCAGCCCCGCGGAAGGCACAGATACGCAGTATTTT. The J gene is TRBJ2-3, the V gene TRBV11-2; D remains ambiguous. The CDR3 spans 14 residues. V was trimmed by 5 bases and J by 1 base, leaving 10 bases between them. CDR1 is SGHAT, CDR2 FQNNGV, per germline.

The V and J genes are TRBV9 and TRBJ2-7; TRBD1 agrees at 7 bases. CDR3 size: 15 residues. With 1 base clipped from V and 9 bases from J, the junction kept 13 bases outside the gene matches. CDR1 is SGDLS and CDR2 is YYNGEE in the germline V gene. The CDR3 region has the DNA TGTGCCAGCAGCGTAAGTGAGACAGGGATATCGTGGCAGTACTTC. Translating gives CASSVSETGISWQYF. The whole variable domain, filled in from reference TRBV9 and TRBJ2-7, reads DSGVTQTPKHLITATGQRVTLRCSPRSGDLSVYWYQQSLDQGLQFLIQYYNGEERAKGNILERFSAQQFPDLHSELNLSSLELGDSALYFCASSVSETGISWQYFGPGTRLTVT.

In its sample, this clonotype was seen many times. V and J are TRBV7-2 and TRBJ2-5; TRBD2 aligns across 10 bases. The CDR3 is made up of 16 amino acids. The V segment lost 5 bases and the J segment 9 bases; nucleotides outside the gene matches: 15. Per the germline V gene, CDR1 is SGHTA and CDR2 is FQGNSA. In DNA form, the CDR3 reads TGTGCCAGCAGCCGGATCCCTAGCGGGGGCGAGTCGGCCCAGTACTTC. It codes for CASSRIPSGGESAQYF.

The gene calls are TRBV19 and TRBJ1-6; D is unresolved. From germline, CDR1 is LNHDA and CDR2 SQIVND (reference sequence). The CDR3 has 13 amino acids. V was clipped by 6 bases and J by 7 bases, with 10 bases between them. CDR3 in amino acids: CASSPRWNSPLHF. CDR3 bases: TGTGCCAGTAGCCCCAGATGGAATTCACCCCTCCACTTT.

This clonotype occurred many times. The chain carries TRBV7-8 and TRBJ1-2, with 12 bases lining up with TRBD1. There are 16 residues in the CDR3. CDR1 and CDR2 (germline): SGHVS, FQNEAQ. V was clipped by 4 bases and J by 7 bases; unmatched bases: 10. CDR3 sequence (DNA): TGTGCCAGCAGCTCGGGACAGGGGGCGTTTCTAGGTGGCTACACCTTC. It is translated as CASSSGQGAFLGGYTF.

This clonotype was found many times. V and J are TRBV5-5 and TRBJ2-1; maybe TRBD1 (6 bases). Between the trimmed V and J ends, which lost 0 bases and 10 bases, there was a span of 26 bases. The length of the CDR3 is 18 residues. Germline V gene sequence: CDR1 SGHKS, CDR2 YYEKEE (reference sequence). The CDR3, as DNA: TGTGCCAGCAGCTTGGCCCGGACAGCCGAAAGGTCTGCCGGGGAGCAGTTCTTC. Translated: CASSLARTAERSAGEQFF.

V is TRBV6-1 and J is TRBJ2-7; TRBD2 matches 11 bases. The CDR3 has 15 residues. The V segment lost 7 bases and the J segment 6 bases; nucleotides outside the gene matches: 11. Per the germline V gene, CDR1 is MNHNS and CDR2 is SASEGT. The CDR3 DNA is TGTGCCAGCAAAAAAGTAGCGGGAGGGTCTTCCGAGCAGTACTTC. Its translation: CASKKVAGGSSEQYF.